This T cell receptor (beta chain) was documented in a study of beta chain features in type 1 diabetes. Concerning this clone itself: What it binds is not known.

The entirety of the isolated RNA underwent reverse transcription, so expressed TCRB transcripts were sequenced. Method: immunoSEQ multiplex PCR; TCRdb's copy keeps in-frame clones and lacks some. The sample lists around 41,000 clones, 66% occurring once. Study outcomes and limitations: Possibly, sequencing cDNA over-represented cells that had high TCR expression levels. Significant though moderate, a shortening of TCRB CDR3s appeared in all four CD4+ subsets of Type 1 diabetes patients.

This CDR3 contains 13 residues. Germline assignment: CDR1 SGHRS and CDR2 YFSETQ. Trimming pared 3 bases from V and 8 bases from J, leaving 14 bases between. The sequencing sample was made of Tregs from blood. The chain links TRBV5-1 to TRBJ1-2, with TRBD1 as a possible D gene (6 bases). This receptor was identified in a young man with type 1 diabetes. Some clones in this sample may be carry-over from other donors' samples. The CDR3 nucleotides read TGCGCCAGCAGCTCGGACAGTTCCTGGGGCTACACCTTC. Residues: CASSSDSSWGYTF.